The rows below give T cell receptor beta chains drawn from one sample of a study of CD8 T cells in ankylosing spondylitis. TCRdb ran MiXCR on the 5' RACE reads and lists one entry per CDR3 protein. Altogether some 130,000 distinct CDR3 sequences are present, roughly an eighth being singletons, with the ten largest covering roughly 3%. Source material: blood, either unsorted or a sorted T cell fraction (not recorded which). These receptors all come from a female donor with ankylosing spondylitis or in good health (not recorded which). The conserved cysteine and the conserved F or W are not part of the CDR3 here.

>TRBV28|TRBJ2-3
AGDSRAQPADTQY
>TRBV20-1|TRBJ2-7
SARDQRGGVYEQY
>TRBV3-1|TRBJ1-3
ASGTNSGNTIY
>TRBV19|TRBJ1-2
ASSIGGGILYGYT
>TRBV5-5|TRBJ1-2
ASSLGDRYYGYT
>TRBV30|TRBJ2-1
AWSAGQAYNEQF
>TRBV2|TRBJ1-2
ASSEKGGYGYT
>TRBV5-1|TRBJ2-3
ASSLADPSTDTQY
>TRBV5-1|TRBJ2-1
ASSLAPDLEQF
>TRBV4-2|TRBJ2-2
ASSLGQGASGELF
>TRBV7-9|TRBJ2-2
ASSSTGGSNTGELF
>TRBV7-9|TRBJ1-3
ASRQGGESGNTIY
>TRBV5-1|TRBJ1-1
ASSQQDGTEAF
>TRBV2|TRBJ2-7
ASGTDSSYEQY
>TRBV7-9|TRBJ2-1
ASTPSWDEQF
>TRBV12-3/TRBV12-4|TRBJ2-1
ASFLSSYNEQF
>TRBV20-1|TRBJ2-1
SARARLAGLYNEQF
>TRBV28|TRBJ2-5
ASSQTIETQY
>TRBV29-1|TRBJ2-3
SVESLRDRGTDTQY
>TRBV5-1|TRBJ2-2
ASSSGDLTGELF
>TRBV5-6|TRBJ2-1
ASSLGWTEQF
>TRBV20-1|TRBJ2-1
SAPGTGYTYNGQF
>TRBV20-1|TRBJ2-1
SAPRDGRGNEQF
>TRBV7-2|TRBJ1-2
ASSLDSGNYGYT
>TRBV30|TRBJ2-7
AWSVMAAYEQY
>TRBV20-1|TRBJ2-7
SAETATYEQY
>TRBV12-3/TRBV12-4|TRBJ1-5
ASNSGSNQPQH
>TRBV12-3/TRBV12-4|TRBJ2-4
ASSLFLAKNIQY
>TRBV19|TRBJ1-1
ASSPRTAGSTEVF
>TRBV7-6|TRBJ2-7
ASSLRAGDLYEQY
>TRBV5-1|TRBJ1-4
ASSPTGGANEKLF
>TRBV5-1|TRBJ1-5
ASSLEGTGNQPQH
>TRBV12-3/TRBV12-4|TRBJ2-3
AISADTQY
>TRBV25-1|TRBJ2-3
ASSQGFDGTTDTQY
>TRBV20-1|TRBJ2-3
SASGRGASSTDTQY
>TRBV29-1|TRBJ1-4
SVRDRSNEKLF
>TRBV12-3/TRBV12-4|TRBJ1-5
ASSLMGGPYSNQPQH
>TRBV19|TRBJ1-1
ASSVQTYTEAF
>TRBV12-3/TRBV12-4|TRBJ2-1
ASSLGQGLREQF
>TRBV12-3/TRBV12-4|TRBJ2-3
ASSNRPSAQY
>TRBV7-9|TRBJ1-6
ASSFGGADNSPLH
>TRBV29-1|TRBJ2-3
SVAEGLGTDTQY
>TRBV5-1|TRBJ1-1
ASSTEVTGTEAF
>TRBV12-3/TRBV12-4|TRBJ2-2
ASSFFFGDSEF
>TRBV20-1|TRBJ1-6
SARETGRAISPLH
>TRBV9|TRBJ2-2
ASSVALAGLNTGELF
>TRBV5-1|TRBJ2-3
ASRLAGSDTQY
>TRBV20-1|TRBJ2-3
SARAVAGHTDTQY
>TRBV10-3|TRBJ2-6
AISNSRTGMANVLT
>TRBV19|TRBJ1-2
ASTTANYGYT
>TRBV20-1|TRBJ1-5
SARGTNQPQH
>TRBV15|TRBJ2-3
ATSSWTGADTQY
>TRBV24-1|TRBJ1-1
ATSDSGTPRGEAF
>TRBV6-5|TRBJ1-1
ASSYPQEGNTEAF
>TRBV5-1|TRBJ1-2
ASSLAETGATTIYGYT
>TRBV20-1|TRBJ2-7
SVAEAYEQY
>TRBV24-1|TRBJ2-1
ATSDSSLGEGYNEQF
>TRBV11-2|TRBJ1-2
ASSFREGYT
>TRBV11-2|TRBJ2-1
ASSPGQMDEQF
>TRBV19|TRBJ1-1
ASSIWQGNTEAF